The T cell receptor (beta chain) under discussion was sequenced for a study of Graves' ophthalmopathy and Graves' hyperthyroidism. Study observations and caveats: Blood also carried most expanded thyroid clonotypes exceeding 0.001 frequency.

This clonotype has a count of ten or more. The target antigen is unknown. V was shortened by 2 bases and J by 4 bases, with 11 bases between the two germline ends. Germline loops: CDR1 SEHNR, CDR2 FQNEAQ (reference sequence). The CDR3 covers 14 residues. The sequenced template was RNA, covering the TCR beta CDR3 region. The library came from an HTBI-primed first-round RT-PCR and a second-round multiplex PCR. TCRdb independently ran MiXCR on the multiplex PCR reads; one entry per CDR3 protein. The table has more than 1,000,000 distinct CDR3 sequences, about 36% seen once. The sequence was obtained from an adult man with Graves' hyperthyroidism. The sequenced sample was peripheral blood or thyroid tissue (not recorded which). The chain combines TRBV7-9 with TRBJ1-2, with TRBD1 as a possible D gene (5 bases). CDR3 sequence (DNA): TGTGCCAGCAGCTTACTCCAGGGACGCTATGGCTACACCTTC. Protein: CASSLLQGRYGYTF.